The clone carrying this TCR beta chain has a handful of counts. Researchers amplified the TCR beta CDR3 regions from RNA transcripts. First-round RT-PCR of the TCR CDR3 relied on the HTBI primer set. In TCRdb, the multiplex PCR reads were re-called with MiXCR into one record per CDR3 protein. The data show hundreds of thousands of distinct CDR3 sequences, about 20% seen once. This sample was taken from a study of T cells in Graves' hyperthyroidism and ophthalmopathy. The germline CDR1 and CDR2 sequences are MNHEY and SVGEGT. J was trimmed by 3 bases and V by 5 bases; bases with no gene match: 8. CDR3 length equals 16 residues.

This TCR derives from a man aged 40-49 years with Graves' ophthalmopathy. The chain links TRBV6-2 or TRBV6-3 to TRBJ2-3, with 10 bases matching TRBD2. Input material: blood. This CDR3 is CASSGSETSGTDTQYF. The CDR3 DNA is TGTGCCAGCAGTGGCTCCGAGACTAGCGGGACAGATACGCAGTATTTT.